These T cell receptor beta chains were read from a single sample in a study of response to subunit inactivated influenza vaccine. TCRdb redid the calling of the RT-PCR reads with MiXCR, one entry per CDR3 protein. The sample contains roughly 160,000 distinct CDR3 sequences, roughly 11% of which appear only once. The sample here was non-naive T cells sorted from PBMCs, taken about 40 days after vaccination. The origin of the receptors is a man aged 50-59 years who received an inactivated influenza vaccine. The CDR3 runs from the conserved cysteine through the conserved F or W. The D gene is left open where the match is weak. The size of a clone is reported for some rows only, either as once, few or many, or as a class for expanded clones.

clone_size j_call d_call v_call cdr3_nt cdr3_aa
few TRBJ1-3 NA TRBV28 TGTGCCAGCAGTTTAGGAGGGGGAGGAAACACCATATATTTT CASSLGGGGNTIYF
many TRBJ2-7 NA TRBV20-1 TGCAGTGCTAGTCGGCAGGGTTTGCCGTACGAGCAGTACTTC CSASRQGLPYEQYF
NA TRBJ2-2 NA TRBV27 TGTGCCAGCAGTTTAAACGGGGGCGGGACCGGGGAGCTGTTTTTT CASSLNGGGTGELFF
NA TRBJ2-1 NA TRBV7-2 TGTGCCAGCAGCTTAAGTAGGTTTAGCTCCTACAATGAGCAGTTCTTC CASSLSRFSSYNEQFF
few TRBJ1-2 NA TRBV28 TGTGCCATCCTACATGATAACTATGGCTACACCTTC CAILHDNYGYTF
once TRBJ1-6 TRBD1 TRBV5-1 TGCGCCAGCAGCCCGGAGGGGGCAGTAGGGAATTCACCCCTCCACTTT CASSPEGAVGNSPLHF
many TRBJ2-2 TRBD2 TRBV14 TGTGCCAGCAGCCAAGTTAGCGGGAGACGCACCGGGGAGCTGTTTTTT CASSQVSGRRTGELFF
few TRBJ2-1 TRBD1 TRBV7-9 TGTGCCAGCAGCCGAGGGGGACAGGGCTACAATGAGCAGTTCTTC CASSRGGQGYNEQFF
many TRBJ2-7 TRBD2 TRBV20-1 TGCAGTGCTAGAGGTCTAGCGGGATCCGAGCAGTACTTC CSARGLAGSEQYF
many TRBJ2-2 NA TRBV29-1 TGCAGCGTCTGTTACAGCCACACCGGGGAGCTGTTTTTT CSVCYSHTGELFF
NA TRBJ2-2 NA TRBV3-1 TGTGCCAGCAGCCAGCGAGACAGGAACACCGGGGAGCTGTTTTTT CASSQRDRNTGELFF
many TRBJ1-1 NA TRBV15 TGTGCCACCAGCAGCTTAAACACTGAAGCTTTCTTT CATSSLNTEAFF
NA TRBJ2-2 NA TRBV6-5 TGTGCCAGCAGTTACCCGATGTGGGGGACCGGGGAGCTGTTTTTT CASSYPMWGTGELFF
few TRBJ1-4 NA TRBV5-1 TGCGCCAGCAGCTTGGGGTCAAATGAAAAACTGTTTTTT CASSLGSNEKLFF
few TRBJ1-6 TRBD1 TRBV11-2 TGTGCCAGCAGCTTAGATGGGGCAGGGGGGTTCTATAATTCACCCCTCCACTTT CASSLDGAGGFYNSPLHF
few TRBJ1-2 TRBD1 TRBV6-1 TGTGCCAGCAGGGCCGGGACAGGAACGTATGGCTACACCTTC CASRAGTGTYGYTF
many TRBJ1-5 NA TRBV5-1 TGCGCCAGCAGCTTGGAGTTAAATCAGCCCCAGCATTTT CASSLELNQPQHF
many TRBJ2-7 TRBD1 TRBV5-1 TGTGCCAGCAGTTTGGGACAGGGGAGCTACGAGCAGTACTTC CASSLGQGSYEQYF
NA TRBJ2-2 TRBD1 TRBV4-2 TGTGCCAGCAGCCGGGACAGGGGCACCGGGGAGCTGTTTTTT CASSRDRGTGELFF
many TRBJ1-6 NA TRBV27 TGTGCCAGCAGTTTATTTGGGGCAGTGAAGAATTCACCCCTCCACTTT CASSLFGAVKNSPLHF
NA TRBJ1-1 NA TRBV6-5 TGTGCCAGCAGTTACTCTCCGTGGGGGATGAACACTGAAGCTTTCTTT CASSYSPWGMNTEAFF
few TRBJ2-5 NA TRBV28 TGTGCCAGCAGTTCCCACAAAGAGACCCAGTACTTC CASSSHKETQYF
NA TRBJ2-7 TRBD2 TRBV20-1 TGCAGTGCTAGAGATCGGGGCCGGGAGGTCTACGAGCAGTACTTC CSARDRGREVYEQYF
NA TRBJ2-5 NA TRBV7-9 TGTGCCAGCAGCTTGGTGGGCTCCCAAGAGACCCAGTACTTC CASSLVGSQETQYF
few TRBJ2-3 TRBD1 TRBV4-2 TGTGCCAGCAGCCAAGGGGACAGGGGCACAGATACGCAGTATTTT CASSQGDRGTDTQYF
few TRBJ2-3 NA TRBV20-1 TGCAGTGCTAGGAAGTCAGGTAGCGCAGATACGCAGTATTTT CSARKSGSADTQYF
NA TRBJ2-1 TRBD2 TRBV7-2 TGTGCCAGCAGCCTCCAGGGGACTAGGGGCAATGAGCAGTTCTTC CASSLQGTRGNEQFF
NA TRBJ2-7 TRBD2 TRBV7-6 TGTGCCAGCAGCTTAATGGTAGCGGGCGAGCAGTACTTC CASSLMVAGEQYF
few TRBJ1-4 NA TRBV25-1 TGTGCCAGCAGCCGACAGGTTGGAGATGAAAAACTGTTTTTT CASSRQVGDEKLFF
few TRBJ2-1 NA TRBV7-9 TGTGCCAGCAGCGGGGAGGGGGGTTGGTACAATGAGCAGTTCTTC CASSGEGGWYNEQFF
few TRBJ1-1 NA TRBV5-1 TGCGCCAGCAGCTTGGACGGGATTAACACTGAAGCTTTCTTT CASSLDGINTEAFF
NA TRBJ2-3 TRBD2 TRBV7-2 TGTGCCAGCAGCCAATCTAATAGCGGGAGGTACACAGATACGCAGTATTTT CASSQSNSGRYTDTQYF
many TRBJ2-4 NA TRBV7-8 TGTGCCAGCAGCTTGGGGGGTGCCAAAAACATTCAGTACTTC CASSLGGAKNIQYF
NA TRBJ1-4 TRBD1 TRBV5-1 TGCGCCAGCTCCGGACAGGGCTCGGCTAATGAAAAACTGTTTTTT CASSGQGSANEKLFF
many TRBJ2-3 NA TRBV4-1 TGCGCCAGCAGCCAGGAAGCCACAGGGACCGGCACAGATACGCAGTATTTT CASSQEATGTGTDTQYF
NA TRBJ2-2 NA TRBV24-1 TGTGCCACCAGTTTGAGAGCGTCGAACACCGGGGAGCTGTTTTTT CATSLRASNTGELFF
few TRBJ1-2 TRBD1 TRBV20-1 TGCAGTGCTAGTGAACAGGGGGCGCAGACTGGCTACACCTTC CSASEQGAQTGYTF
many TRBJ2-7 TRBD2 TRBV28 TGTGCCAGCGTCGAAGCGGGGGGGAGGTCCTACGAGCAGTACTTC CASVEAGGRSYEQYF
many TRBJ1-5 NA TRBV7-2 TGTGCCAGCAGCTTAGTTGCAGGGGTTGCCAATCAGCCCCAGCATTTT CASSLVAGVANQPQHF
few TRBJ2-1 NA TRBV6-1 TGTGCCAGCAGTGAATCCGTTGCTCTTCGCAATGAGCAGTTCTTC CASSESVALRNEQFF
few TRBJ2-5 NA TRBV27 TGTGCCAGCTCGTCCTCGGGGGCGGCCAGTTGGACCCAGTACTTC CASSSSGAASWTQYF
few TRBJ2-7 TRBD1 TRBV5-6 TGTGCCAGCAGCTTGCTACCGGGACAGGGGACAGACGAGCAGTACTTC CASSLLPGQGTDEQYF
NA TRBJ1-1 NA TRBV6-4 TGTGCCAGCACCCCGGCGGCGGGCGGAACTGAAGCTTTCTTT CASTPAAGGTEAFF
many TRBJ1-4 NA TRBV2 TGTGCCAGCAATGAAGGGGCTCAGGAAGAAAAACTGTTTTTT CASNEGAQEEKLFF
NA TRBJ2-2 NA TRBV11-2 TGTGCCAGCAGCTTTCGGGCCTTCGGGGAGCTGTTTTTT CASSFRAFGELFF
NA TRBJ2-2 NA TRBV3-1 TGTGCCAGCAGCAAAATGAGGCTCGCGAACACCGGGGAGCTGTTTTTT CASSKMRLANTGELFF
once TRBJ2-3 TRBD2 TRBV5-6 TGTGCCAGCAGCTTGCTATTCCACTCAACGGGAGGGGAAATTGATCCGCAGTATTTT CASSLLFHSTGGEIDPQYF
many TRBJ2-5 TRBD2 TRBV7-9 TGTGCCAGCAGCTCGTTAGCGGGTCAAGAGACCCAGTACTTC CASSSLAGQETQYF
many TRBJ2-7 TRBD2 TRBV12-3/TRBV12-4 TGTGCCAGCAGCTCGAGAGCCCGGGGGGCCTACGAGCAGTACTTC CASSSRARGAYEQYF
few TRBJ2-6 NA TRBV29-1 TGCAGCGTTGAAGGGGGAGCTGGGGCCAACGTCCTGACTTTC CSVEGGAGANVLTF
NA TRBJ2-3 TRBD2 TRBV6-1 TGTGCCAGCAGTACCGGACTAGCGGGGGGCAGGGATACGCAGTATTTT CASSTGLAGGRDTQYF
once TRBJ1-1 NA TRBV20-1 TGCAGTGCTGACCGGACAGATTCCACGGAAGCTTTCTTT CSADRTDSTEAFF